The source of this T cell receptor beta chain is a study of human T cells and chemical hapten exposure. Documented time point: pre-sensitization, week 0. Sample treatment: therapeutic diphenylcyclopropenone sensitization with weekly scalp DPC. Source study methods: Individual samples carried between roughly 23,224 and 690,600 TCRs, with 95,638 as the median. MiXCR, run by TCRdb on the RACE reads, gives a single entry per CDR3 protein. The V and J calls reflect TCRdb's pipeline rather than the authors' work. Of tens of thousands of distinct CDR3 sequences in the sample, approximately 11% were seen once. This clonotype was seen ten or more times. One end of the junction fails to match germline, which may point to a read error. CDR3 length: 15 amino acids. CDR1 and CDR2 from the germline V gene are SSHAT and FNYEAQ (reference sequence).

Sequences were derived from whole blood, sampled in connection with sensitization to the hapten diphenylcyclopropenone (DPC). This receptor was taken from a woman aged 50 to 65 with alopecia areata. Some clones in this sample may be carry-over from other donors' samples. The chain combines TRBV7-7 with TRBJ2-5; D might be TRBD1 (7 bases). CDR3 residues: CASSLRQGGDETQYF. The CDR3 DNA is TGTGCTAGCAGCTTACGGCAGGGGGGTGATGAGACCCAGTACTTC.